These 5 T cell receptor beta chains were all obtained from the same sample, sequenced in a study of T cell responses to AZD1222 COVID-19 vaccine. Assay used: immunoSEQ multiplex PCR; TCRdb lists only in-frame clones, some missing. The top ten hold 0.55% of the sample, which has 250,000 to 300,000 clones, 90% to 95% seen once. The sequencing here drew on peripheral blood, taken 28 days after the second AZD1222 dose. The receptors were sampled from an adult who received the AZD1222 COVID-19 vaccine.

The sample holds one count of this clone. The chain recombines TRBV12-3 or TRBV12-4 with TRBJ2-1; TRBD1 might be the D (6 bases). This CDR3 region has 13 residues. The V and J ends lost 7 bases and 2 bases respectively, with 9 bases between them. CDR3 in DNA: TGTGCCAGCATTCGGACAGCCTACAATGAGCAGTTCTTC. Protein: CASIRTAYNEQFF.

The chain uses TRBV4-1 and TRBJ1-5; D is uncertain. This CDR3 spans 16 amino acids. Trimming pared 0 bases from V and 2 bases from J, leaving 11 bases between. Germline V CDR1 and CDR2: MGHRA, YSYEKL. The CDR3 DNA reads TGCGCCAGCAGCCAAGATTGGAGGGCTGGCAATCAGCCCCAGCATTTT. Amino acid sequence: CASSQDWRAGNQPQHF.

V usage is TRBV19 and J usage is TRBJ1-2; D is possibly TRBD1 (5 bases). Between the trimmed V and J ends, which lost 6 bases and 6 bases, there was a span of 14 bases. Germline CDR1 reads LNHDA; CDR2 reads SQIVND (reference sequence). This CDR3 spans 13 amino acids. CDR3 amino acids: CASSLRGGDGYTF. CDR3 nucleotides: TGTGCCAGTAGCCTAAGGGGAGGAGATGGCTACACCTTC.

V usage is TRBV5-1 and J usage is TRBJ2-5; D is ambiguous. Germline CDR1 is SGHRS and CDR2 is YFSETQ. V was shortened by 3 bases and J by 3 bases, with 12 bases between the two germline ends. This CDR3 spans 14 amino acids. The CDR3: CASSSGPAKETQYF. The CDR3 DNA sequence: TGCGCCAGCAGCTCCGGACCGGCAAAAGAGACCCAGTACTTC.

V usage is TRBV28 and J usage is TRBJ2-7; D is unresolved. The CDR3 covers 13 residues. The V and J ends lost 6 bases and 5 bases respectively, with 14 bases between them. From germline, CDR1 is MDHEN and CDR2 SYDVKM. The CDR3 region is CASRKVGRNEQYF. CDR3 coding DNA: TGTGCCAGCAGGAAAGTGGGCAGGAACGAGCAGTACTTC.